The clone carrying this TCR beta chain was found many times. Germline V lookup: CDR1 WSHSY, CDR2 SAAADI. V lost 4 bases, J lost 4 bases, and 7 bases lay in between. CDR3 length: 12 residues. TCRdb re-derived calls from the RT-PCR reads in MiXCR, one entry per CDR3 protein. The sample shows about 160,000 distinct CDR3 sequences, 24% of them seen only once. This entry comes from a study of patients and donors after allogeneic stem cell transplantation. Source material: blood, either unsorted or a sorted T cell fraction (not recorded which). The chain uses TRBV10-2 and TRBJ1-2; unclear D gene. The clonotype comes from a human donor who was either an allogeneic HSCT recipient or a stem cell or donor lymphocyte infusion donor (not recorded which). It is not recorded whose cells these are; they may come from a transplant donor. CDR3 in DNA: TGCGCCAGCAGTGGTTTGACCTATGGCTACACCTTC. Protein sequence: CASSGLTYGYTF.